The T cell receptor beta chain described here comes from a study of Tregs in tolerant kidney transplant recipients. The nonmyeloablative bone marrow transplants came from related graft donors, with transient mixed chimerism. Sequenced by immunoSEQ multiplex PCR; TCRdb stores in-frame clones only, minus some. The repertoire includes 84,000 or so clones, 93% of them detected once, and 1.5% to 2% sits in the top ten. For this clone: Its specificity is not known.

The study, taken as a whole, reports: For some patients, primers changed over time, blocking nucleotide-level comparison. Activated donor B cell expansion appeared to reveal the most relevant donor-specific TCRbeta repertoire. Biological reproducibility was not directly addressed, but technical replication error appeared minimal.

The clonotype was recovered from a human patient who received a combined kidney and bone marrow transplant. Some T cells may be provided by the graft donor. Material: CD4+ T cells from blood (PBMCs), obtained 12 months after the transplant.

Here the CDR3 reads CAISAGAGITDTQYF. DNA of the CDR3: TGTGCCATCAGTGCTGGCGCGGGGATCACAGATACGCAGTATTTT. V usage is TRBV10-3 and J usage is TRBJ2-3, with D possibly TRBD2 on 6 matching bases. The V end lost 4 bases, the J end lost 2 bases, and 13 bases lay between the germline ends. Germline values: CDR1 ENHRY, CDR2 SYGVKD. The CDR3 has 15 amino acids.